Each of the 22 T cell receptor beta chains below was sequenced from the same sample in a study of fetal regulatory T cell absence and autoimmunity. Clones were read by immunoSEQ multiplex PCR, and TCRdb kept only the in-frame ones, dropping some. The sample lists more than 90,000 clones, roughly 70% seen once, with roughly 2% in the top ten. Material for sequencing was pancreas tissue. The receptors were sampled from a male donor with IPEX syndrome.

This clone showed up just a few times. This chain uses TRBV5-1 with TRBJ2-7, with 9 nucleotides matching TRBD2. The CDR3 has 14 amino acids. Germline V gene data show CDR1 as SGHRS and CDR2 as YFSETQ. Germline trimming cut 1 base from V and 9 bases from J; bases unmatched to any gene: 8. The CDR3 region is CASSLTSGWLGQYF. DNA for the CDR3: TGCGCCAGCAGCTTGACTAGCGGGTGGCTCGGGCAGTACTTC.

The chain is built from TRBV2 and TRBJ1-2; D ambiguous. Germline CDR1 and CDR2: SNHLY and FYNNEI. The CDR3 length is 10 residues. Trimming stripped 6 bases from V and 10 bases from J, with 9 bases between. In DNA, the CDR3 is TGTGCCAGCAGAGTGAGTTACTACACCTTC. The encoded protein is CASRVSYYTF.

This chain uses TRBV6-6 with TRBJ2-7; 11 bases are shared with TRBD1. Looked up from germline, CDR1 is MNHNY and CDR2 is SVGAGI (reference sequence). This CDR3 contains 15 residues. With 5 bases clipped from V and 4 bases from J, the junction kept 7 bases outside the gene matches. CDR3 amino acids: CASSLGQGALYEQYF. In nucleotides, the CDR3 is TGTGCCAGCAGTCTCGGACAGGGGGCGCTTTACGAGCAGTACTTC.

This clone was picked up a small number of times. The V gene is TRBV5-5, the J gene TRBJ1-2; D is possibly TRBD1 (5 bases). V was clipped by 0 bases and J by 7 bases, with 7 bases between them. There are 12 residues in the CDR3. From germline, CDR1 is SGHKS and CDR2 YYEKEE (reference sequence). CDR3 in DNA: TGTGCCAGCAGCTTGGAGGGGTTTGGCTACACCTTC. Protein: CASSLEGFGYTF.

The chain joins TRBV27 to TRBJ1-1; D is uncertain. Germline lookup yields CDR1 MNHEY and CDR2 SMNVEV (reference sequence). V lost 5 bases, J lost 0 bases, and 16 bases lay in between. The CDR3 is 16 residues long. This CDR3 is CASSLIGGRMNTEAFF. The CDR3 nucleotides are TGTGCCAGCAGTCTCATAGGCGGACGGATGAACACTGAAGCTTTCTTT.

This sequence joins TRBV4-1 and TRBJ2-7, with D possibly being TRBD2 (6 bases). The CDR3 length is 16 residues. The germline V gene encodes CDR1 MGHRA and CDR2 YSYEKL. Trimming removed 0 bases from V and 1 base from J, with 13 bases in between. CDR3 sequence reads: CASSQDFGRRSYEQYF. CDR3 DNA: TGCGCCAGCAGCCAAGATTTCGGGAGACGGTCCTACGAGCAGTACTTC.

V is TRBV9 and J is TRBJ1-1; D remains unclear. CDR1 is SGDLS and CDR2 is YYNGEE in the germline V gene. The CDR3 has 15 residues. The germline V and J ends were trimmed by 2 bases and 5 bases, with 16 bases remaining between them. The CDR3 coding sequence is TGTGCCAGCAGCGTCGGGCACCGGCTGGGGACTGAAGCTTTCTTT. This gives the protein CASSVGHRLGTEAFF.

The V and J genes are TRBV5-1 and TRBJ2-3; 9 nucleotides match TRBD2. V shed 2 bases, J shed 3 bases, and the junction held 10 bases outside the gene matches. This CDR3 is 17 amino acids long. Germline V gene lookup returns CDR1 SGHRS and CDR2 YFSETQ. This chain's CDR3 is CASSFRTSDFSTDTQYF. The CDR3 DNA reads TGCGCCAGCAGCTTCAGGACTAGCGATTTTAGTACAGATACGCAGTATTTT.

The rearrangement joins TRBV6-5 to TRBJ2-4, with 8 bases identical to TRBD1. The CDR3 loop spans 14 amino acids. CDR1 is MNHEY and CDR2 is SVGAGI in the germline V gene. Trimming at V came to 0 bases and at J to 7 bases, leaving 2 bases not matched to a gene. CDR3 amino acids: CASSYSRGRNIQYF. The CDR3 DNA reads TGTGCCAGCAGTTACTCCAGGGGGCGGAACATTCAGTACTTC.

The chain carries TRBV6-7 and TRBJ1-4; D is unclear. TRBV6-7 is recorded as an ORF, its role being uncertain. V was cut by 0 bases and J by 2 bases, with 13 bases left in between. The CDR3 extends over 17 amino acids. The CDR3 reads CASSYSKFSRTNEKLFF. The CDR3 DNA reads TGTGCCAGCAGTTACTCGAAATTCTCGAGGACTAATGAAAAACTGTTTTTT.

The rearrangement uses TRBV5-5 and TRBJ2-3, with D possibly being TRBD2 (6 bases). The V end lost 1 base, the J end lost 0 bases, and 9 bases lay between the germline ends. CDR3 size: 15 residues. Germline lookup yields CDR1 SGHKS and CDR2 YYEKEE (reference sequence). DNA of the CDR3: TGTGCCAGCAGCTTGCCGGGACTTAGCACAGATACGCAGTATTTT. As protein: CASSLPGLSTDTQYF.

The V gene is TRBV13, the J gene TRBJ2-1; no reliable D call. Germline V gene sequence: CDR1 PRHDT, CDR2 FYEKMQ (reference sequence). Trimming removed 3 bases from V and 8 bases from J, with 14 bases in between. The CDR3 loop spans 14 amino acids. CDR3 region: CASSFTTLGDEQFF. CDR3 sequence (DNA): TGTGCCAGCAGCTTTACAACCCTCGGCGATGAGCAGTTCTTC.

This chain connects TRBV5-1 to TRBJ2-3; TRBD1 matches at 10 bases. Unmatched junction bases numbered 3, after V lost 0 bases and J lost 5 bases. This CDR3 is built from 15 residues. Per germline, CDR1 SGHRS and CDR2 YFSETQ. The CDR3 sequence is CASSLGQGAGDTQYF. The CDR3 DNA reads as TGCGCCAGCAGCTTGGGACAGGGGGCGGGAGATACGCAGTATTTT.

V usage is TRBV7-6 and J usage is TRBJ1-2; 9 bases are a match to TRBD1. This CDR3 is built from 16 residues. Germline V lookup: CDR1 SGHVS, CDR2 FNYEAQ. The V gene end was trimmed by 7 bases and the J gene end by 4 bases; junction bases not matched to a gene: 13. In DNA, the CDR3 is TGTGCCAGCACCCCAGCCGGGGACAGGGAAGGCTATGGCTACACCTTC. Translated: CASTPAGDREGYGYTF.

The J gene is TRBJ2-1, the V gene TRBV2, with D unclear. This CDR3 comprises 12 residues. Germline-derived CDR1 and CDR2 are SNHLY and FYNNEI. The germline V and J ends were trimmed by 5 bases and 4 bases, with 6 bases remaining between them. The DNA for the CDR3 is TGTGCCAGCAGTTCCCCTTACAATGAGCAGTTCTTC. Translation gives CASSSPYNEQFF.

The rearrangement uses TRBV11-2 and TRBJ2-1; possible D gene TRBD1, 5 bases. The CDR3 loop spans 16 amino acids. Germline V CDR1 and CDR2: SGHAT, FQNNGV. V was trimmed by 1 base and J by 4 bases, leaving 14 bases between them. This CDR3 reads CASSLVWAGLYNEQFF. DNA for the CDR3: TGTGCCAGCAGCTTAGTTTGGGCAGGGCTATACAATGAGCAGTTCTTC.

The chain combines TRBV6-6 with TRBJ1-1; perhaps TRBD1 as D (6 bases). The CDR3 runs to 13 residues. V lost 1 base and J 3 bases, leaving 6 bases between the germline ends. The germline gives CDR1 MNHNY, CDR2 SVGAGI (reference sequence). This chain's CDR3 is CASSYYRDTEAFF. In DNA, the CDR3 is TGTGCCAGCAGTTACTACAGGGACACTGAAGCTTTCTTT.

The rearrangement joins TRBV6-5 to TRBJ2-1, with unresolved D. Germline lookup yields CDR1 MNHEY and CDR2 SVGAGI. CDR3 size: 13 residues. With 2 bases removed from V and 6 bases from J, the gap between germline ends came to 8 bases. CDR3 in DNA: TGTGCCAGCAGTTACCCCCGCACCAATGAGCAGTTCTTC. It is translated as CASSYPRTNEQFF.

The chain carries TRBV29-1 and TRBJ2-7; 10 nucleotides line up with TRBD1. Germline loops: CDR1 SQVTM, CDR2 ANQGSEA. V lost 6 bases to trimming and J lost 3 bases; unmatched junction nucleotides: 5. The CDR3 extends over 13 amino acids. CDR3 amino acids: CSVGTGESYEQYF. Here the CDR3 DNA reads TGCAGCGTCGGGACAGGGGAAAGCTACGAGCAGTACTTC.

The chain employs TRBV6-5 and TRBJ1-1; the D gene is possibly TRBD1 (6 bases). CDR3 length: 11 amino acids. Germline V CDR1 and CDR2: MNHEY, SVGAGI. The V end lost 5 bases, the J end lost 8 bases, and 9 bases lay between the germline ends. CDR3 DNA sequence: TGTGCCAGCAGTGGGGGGGCGGAAGCTTTCTTT. Protein sequence: CASSGGAEAFF.

This chain links TRBV10-3 with TRBJ2-7; the match to TRBD1 covers 9 bases. The junction had 0 bases not matched to a gene; V was cut back by 6 bases and J by 6 bases. The CDR3 is made up of 11 amino acids. Germline V gene sequence: CDR1 ENHRY, CDR2 SYGVKD. For the CDR3, the DNA is TGTGCCATCAGGACAGGGGGCGAGCAGTACTTC. Protein sequence: CAIRTGGEQYF.

The chain combines TRBV6-1 with TRBJ1-4; D unclear. V lost 2 bases and J 5 bases, leaving 0 bases between the germline ends. Germline V gives CDR1 MNHNS, CDR2 SASEGT. The CDR3 is 11 amino acids. The CDR3 DNA reads as TGTGCCAGCAGTGAAAATGAAAAACTGTTTTTT. It codes for CASSENEKLFF.